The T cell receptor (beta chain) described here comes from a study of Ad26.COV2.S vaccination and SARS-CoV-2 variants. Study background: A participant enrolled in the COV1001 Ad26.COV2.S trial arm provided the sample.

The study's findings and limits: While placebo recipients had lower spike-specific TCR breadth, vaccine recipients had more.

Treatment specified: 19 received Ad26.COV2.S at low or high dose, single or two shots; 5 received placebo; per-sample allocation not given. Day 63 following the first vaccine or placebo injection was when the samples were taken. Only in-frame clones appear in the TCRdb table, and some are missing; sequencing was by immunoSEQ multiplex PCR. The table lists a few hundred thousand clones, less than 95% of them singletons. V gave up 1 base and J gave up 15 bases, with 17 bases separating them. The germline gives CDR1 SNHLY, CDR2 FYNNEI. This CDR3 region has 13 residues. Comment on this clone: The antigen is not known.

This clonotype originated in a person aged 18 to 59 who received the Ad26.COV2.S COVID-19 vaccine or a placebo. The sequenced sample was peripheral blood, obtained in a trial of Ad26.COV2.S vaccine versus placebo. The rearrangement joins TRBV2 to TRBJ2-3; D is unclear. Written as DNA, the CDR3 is TGTGCCAGCAGTGAAGTCGGTAGAGCACACCGTTATTTT. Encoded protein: CASSEVGRAHRYF.